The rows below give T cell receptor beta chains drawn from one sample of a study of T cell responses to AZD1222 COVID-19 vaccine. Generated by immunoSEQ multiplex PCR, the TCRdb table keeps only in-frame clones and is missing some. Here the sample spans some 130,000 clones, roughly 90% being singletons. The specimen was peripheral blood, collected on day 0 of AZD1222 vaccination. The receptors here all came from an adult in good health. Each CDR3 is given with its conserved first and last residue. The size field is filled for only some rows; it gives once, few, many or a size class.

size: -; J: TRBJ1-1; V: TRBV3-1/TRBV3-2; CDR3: CASSQVNRNTEAFF
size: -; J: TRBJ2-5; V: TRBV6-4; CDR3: CASSPEQGGAETQYF
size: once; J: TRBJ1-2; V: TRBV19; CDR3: CASSITTATSFRDGYTF
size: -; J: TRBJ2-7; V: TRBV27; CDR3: CASGPGITYEQYF
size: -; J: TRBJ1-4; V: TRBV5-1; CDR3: CASSLTGGGGNEKLFF
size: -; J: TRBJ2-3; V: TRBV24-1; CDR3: CATSTSGGPHHTDTQYF
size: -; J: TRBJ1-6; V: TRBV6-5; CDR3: CASRSELTAPLHF
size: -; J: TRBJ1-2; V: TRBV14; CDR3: CASSQERSSLGYGYTF
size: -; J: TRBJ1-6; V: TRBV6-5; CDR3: CASSYLEANSPLHF
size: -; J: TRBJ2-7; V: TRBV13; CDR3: CASSSATRRDPTYEQYF
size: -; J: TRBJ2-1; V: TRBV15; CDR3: CATSAVASGYNEQFF
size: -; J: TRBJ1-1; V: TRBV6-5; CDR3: CASSYGTEAFF
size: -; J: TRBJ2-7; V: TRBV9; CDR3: CASSPSGGSSYEQYF
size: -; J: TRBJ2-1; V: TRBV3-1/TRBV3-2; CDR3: CASSPLKGTAYNEQFF
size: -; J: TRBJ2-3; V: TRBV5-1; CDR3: CASSFTGLAGRSGDTQYF
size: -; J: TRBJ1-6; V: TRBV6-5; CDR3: CASSWTTPNSPLHF
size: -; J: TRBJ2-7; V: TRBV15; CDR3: CATSRDKGRVHEQYF
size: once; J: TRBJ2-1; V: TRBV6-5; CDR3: CASSYSSADSYNEQFF
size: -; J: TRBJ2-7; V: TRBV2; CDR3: CASSEEGEQYF
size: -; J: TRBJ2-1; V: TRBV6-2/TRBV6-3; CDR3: CASSYPPAGNHNEQFF
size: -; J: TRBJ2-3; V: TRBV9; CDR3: CASSEIFGGAGTQYF
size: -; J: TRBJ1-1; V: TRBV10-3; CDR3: CAISESGWEDAIAGAFF
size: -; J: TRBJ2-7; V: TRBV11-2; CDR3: CASSLYVPGLHYEQYF